Sequencing of this T cell receptor beta chain was carried out in a study of blood T cell repertoires in COVID-19. Donors were grouped by their self-reported clinical history. The germline V gene encodes CDR1 LGHDT and CDR2 YNNKEL (reference sequence). The CDR3 spans 15 residues. J gave up 5 bases and V 7 bases, and 8 bases lay outside the gene matches. The repertoire was sequenced with immunoSEQ multiplex PCR; TCRdb's copy has only in-frame clones and lacks some. The sample includes about 140,000 clones, almost 80% of them seen just once. This clone was picked up one time. Specimen: PBMCs or T cells enriched from blood (not recorded which). This sequence originates from a woman aged 45-65 years who had recovered from COVID-19. This chain links TRBV3-1 (or the pseudogene TRBV3-2) with TRBJ2-1, with 10 bases that match TRBD2. The CDR3 nucleotides read TGTGCCAGCACCGGCCTAGCGGGAGAGGACAATGAGCAGTTCTTC. It translates to CASTGLAGEDNEQFF.